The 5 T cell receptor beta chains listed next were all sequenced from one sample in a study of T cell repertoires in cytomegalovirus infection. TCRdb processed the reads anew with MiXCR; each CDR3 protein has one entry. The repertoire holds approximately 500,000 distinct CDR3 sequences, about 15% seen once, with roughly a quarter in the top ten. The sequenced sample was CD8+ T cells from PBMCs. The source of these receptors is a human donor in good health (CMV status not recorded). Some clones in this sample may be carry-over from other donors' samples.

This clonotype was counted at least ten times. The V gene is TRBV7-3, the J gene TRBJ2-7, with 11 positions matching TRBD2. After removal of 5 bases from V and 0 bases from J, the junction contained 3 bases not matched to a gene. CDR1 is SGHTA and CDR2 is FQGTGA in the germline V gene. The CDR3 covers 15 residues. The CDR3 nucleotides are TGTGCCAGCAGCGAGACTAGCGGGGCCTCCTACGAGCAGTACTTC. This encodes CASSETSGASYEQYF.

Ten or more counts support this clonotype. The gene calls are TRBV6-2 or TRBV6-3 and TRBJ2-1, with no clear D. In germline, CDR1 is MNHEY, CDR2 SVGEGT. CDR3 length equals 15 residues. V lost 5 bases and J lost 6, with 17 bases in between. CDR3 nucleotides: TGTGCCAGCAGTCAACCGGGCTCCGCCGCCAATGAGCAGTTCTTC. Residues: CASSQPGSAANEQFF.

Remarks on this clonotype: This may arise from a read error, as a much more abundant clone is one base away. The final CDR3 position lacks the conserved phenylalanine or tryptophan, pointing to a likely read error. This chain connects TRBV27 to TRBJ2-1, with 7 bases matching TRBD1. The germline V gene encodes CDR1 MNHEY and CDR2 SMNVEV (reference sequence). V lost 4 bases, J lost 4 bases, and 10 bases stayed unmatched. CDR3 length: 16 amino acids. This CDR3 is CASSSLTGKGYNEQFL. Here the CDR3 DNA reads TGTGCCAGCAGTTCCTTGACAGGGAAAGGGTACAATGAGCAGTTCTTA.

This chain uses TRBV27 with TRBJ1-1, with D tentatively TRBD1 (6 bases). Trimming took 7 bases from V and 5 from J, leaving 17 bases between them. Germline CDR1 and CDR2: MNHEY and SMNVEV (reference sequence). The CDR3 contains 14 residues. CDR3 region: CASTLVGGKTEAFF. The CDR3 DNA is TGTGCCAGCACCCTGGTGGGGGGCAAGACTGAAGCTTTCTTT.

This clonotype was counted only a few times. This sequence joins TRBV7-9 and TRBJ1-1, with 8 bases identical to TRBD1. The CDR3 contains 15 residues. Per germline, CDR1 SEHNR and CDR2 FQNEAQ (reference sequence). V shed 4 bases and J 4 bases; nucleotides not matched to a gene: 8. The CDR3 DNA reads TGTGCCAGCAGCTACCCACAGGGGGAAGGCACTGAAGCTTTCTTT. This gives the protein CASSYPQGEGTEAFF. Combining the CDR3 with reference TRBV7-9 and TRBJ1-1 gives the whole variable domain DTGVSQNPRHKITKRGQNVTFRCDPISEHNRLYWYRQTLGQGPEFLTYFQNEAQLEKSRLLSDRFSAERPKGSFSTLEIQRTEQGDSAMYLCASSYPQGEGTEAFFGQGTRLTVV.